The rows below give T cell receptor beta chains drawn from one sample of a study of T cell repertoires in cytomegalovirus infection. TCRdb re-derived calls from the reads in MiXCR, one entry per CDR3 protein. Counted here are 250,000 to 300,000 distinct CDR3 sequences, around 25% occurring once; the ten biggest clones make up about 14%. The specimen was PBMCs. These receptors originate from a human donor in good health (CMV status not recorded). Some clones in this sample may be carry-over from other donors' samples. The CDR3 runs from the conserved cysteine through the conserved F or W. Each record gives: clone size, J gene, CDR3 length, V gene, D gene, CDR3 DNA, CDR3 protein. D genes are given only for firm matches. The listing skips clone size in some rows; elsewhere it reads once, few, many or a size class.

once	TRBJ2-7	13	TRBV11-2	-	TGTGCCAGCAGCTTAGTCCCGTCTCCGGAGCAGTACTTC	CASSLVPSPEQYF
many	TRBJ2-2	16	TRBV7-2	-	TGTGCCAGCAGCTTAGTCGGAGGCGCGAACACCGGGGAGCTGTTTTTT	CASSLVGGANTGELFF
many	TRBJ1-1	13	TRBV11-2	-	TGTGCCAGCAGGAGGGCCAGGGCCACTGAAGCTTTCTTT	CASRRARATEAFF
many	TRBJ2-1	17	TRBV7-2	TRBD2	TGTGCCAGCAGCTTACCGGGACTAGCGGGAGCTTCGGAAGGGCAGTTCTTC	CASSLPGLAGASEGQFF
few	TRBJ1-1	15	TRBV7-9	-	TGTGCCAGCAGCTTAAGTAGGGTCCAGGGCACTGAAGCTTTCTTT	CASSLSRVQGTEAFF
-	TRBJ2-3	16	TRBV6-6	TRBD2	TGTGCCAGCAGTTCTTGGACTAGCGGGAGAATAGATACGCAGTATTTT	CASSSWTSGRIDTQYF
-	TRBJ2-1	13	TRBV24-1	-	TGTGCCACCAAGGGTGGGGGGCAGAATGAGCAGTTCTTC	CATKGGGQNEQFF
few	TRBJ1-5	19	TRBV28	TRBD1	TGTGCCAGCAGTCATTTAATGGGGGACAGGGATCGTAGCAATCAGCCCCAGCATTTT	CASSHLMGDRDRSNQPQHF
-	TRBJ1-3	15	TRBV28	-	TGTGCCAGCAGTCCCTCGGACAGACTTGGAAACACCATATATTTT	CASSPSDRLGNTIYF
many	TRBJ2-7	14	TRBV6-2/TRBV6-3	-	TGTGCCAGCAGTTACAGAGCGGATATCTACGAGCAGTACTTC	CASSYRADIYEQYF
-	TRBJ2-4	16	TRBV4-1	TRBD1	TGCGCCAGCAGCCAAGAAGTGACAGGGACCAAAAACATTCAGTACTTC	CASSQEVTGTKNIQYF
few	TRBJ1-1	12	TRBV28	-	TGTGCCAGCCGCTTGAGGGACACTGAAGCTTTCTTT	CASRLRDTEAFF
few	TRBJ2-3	14	TRBV20-1	-	TGCAGTGCTGCGAGCGGAGACAGCACAGATACGCAGTATTTT	CSAASGDSTDTQYF
few	TRBJ2-2	15	TRBV29-1	TRBD2	TGCAGCGTCCGGACTAGCGGTCGAACGACCGGGGAGCTGTTTTTT	CSVRTSGRTTGELFF
-	TRBJ2-3	16	TRBV15	TRBD1	TGTGCCACCAGCAGGAGGGGGACAGGAGGCACAGATACGCAGTATTTT	CATSRRGTGGTDTQYF
many	TRBJ1-1	13	TRBV7-2	-	TGTGCCAGCAGCTTTAGTCTAAACACTGAAGCTTTCTTT	CASSFSLNTEAFF
-	TRBJ2-5	16	TRBV5-1	-	TGCGCCAGCAGCGCGGCGGTAAGGGGACCCCAAGAGACCCAGTACTTC	CASSAAVRGPQETQYF
few	TRBJ2-5	12	TRBV29-1	-	TGCAGCGTTGATCCAGCGTGGGAGACCCAGTACTTC	CSVDPAWETQYF
-	TRBJ2-7	17	TRBV11-1	-	TGTGCCAGCAGCTTAAGATTGTCCGGTCTCAGCTCCTACGAGCAGTACTTC	CASSLRLSGLSSYEQYF
many	TRBJ1-6	16	TRBV4-1	TRBD1	TGCGCCAGCAGCGAGGGATGGCAGGGGGTGCGATCACCCCTCCACTTT	CASSEGWQGVRSPLHF
-	TRBJ2-3	15	TRBV19	TRBD2	TGTGCCAGTAGGCCTCCGGGACTACTCACAGATACGCAGTATTTT	CASRPPGLLTDTQYF
-	TRBJ2-1	15	TRBV12-3/TRBV12-4	-	TGTGCCAGCAGTTTATTGAGGTCCGCCTACAATGAGCAGTTCTTC	CASSLLRSAYNEQFF
-	TRBJ1-2	15	TRBV12-5	TRBD1	TGTGCTAGTAGCCGATTCTCTACAGGGGACTATGGCTACACCTTC	CASSRFSTGDYGYTF
-	TRBJ1-5	15	TRBV10-2	TRBD1	TGCGCCAGCAGGACCTCCGGGACAGGGTTGCAGCCCCAGCATTTT	CASRTSGTGLQPQHF
-	TRBJ1-5	15	TRBV2	-	TGTGCCAGCAGTGTTCGACATTTCGGGAATCAGCCCCAGCATTTT	CASSVRHFGNQPQHF
-	TRBJ2-1	13	TRBV7-8	-	TGTGCCAGCAGCTTAGCAGCTACCAATGAGCCGTTCTTC	CASSLAATNEPFF
-	TRBJ2-1	16	TRBV5-1	-	TGCGCCAGCAGGGGATTGACAGGTTCGGCCTACAATGAGCAGTTCTTC	CASRGLTGSAYNEQFF
many	TRBJ2-1	15	TRBV7-2	-	TGTGCCAGCAGTTCACACCCCCAGGGGTACAATGAGCAGTTCTTC	CASSSHPQGYNEQFF
-	TRBJ2-1	12	TRBV29-1	TRBD2	TGCAGCGTTGGGCTCGGGGGGAATGAGCAGTTCTTC	CSVGLGGNEQFF
few	TRBJ2-7	14	TRBV6-2/TRBV6-3	-	TGTGCCAGCAGAGTTGCCGGGACACCCTACGAGCAGTACTTC	CASRVAGTPYEQYF
-	TRBJ1-2	14	TRBV20-1	TRBD1	TGCAGTGCTCCGAGGGACAGGATGATCTATGGCTACACCTTC	CSAPRDRMIYGYTF
many	TRBJ2-1	15	TRBV28	-	TGTGCCAGCAGTAGAGCTAGGTTTTCCTACAATGAGCAGTTCTTC	CASSRARFSYNEQFF
many	TRBJ1-5	16	TRBV4-1	TRBD1	TGCGCCAGCAGCCAACTAGGACAGGGGTCCAATCAGCCCCAGCATTTT	CASSQLGQGSNQPQHF
-	TRBJ2-5	13	TRBV7-6	TRBD1	TGTGCCAGCAATGACAGGGTCCAAGAGACCCAGTACTTC	CASNDRVQETQYF
few	TRBJ1-6	16	TRBV6-2/TRBV6-3	-	TGTGCCAGCAGAACATCCGGGGCAGGGCGTAATTCACCCCTCCACTTT	CASRTSGAGRNSPLHF
few	TRBJ1-6	14	TRBV12-3/TRBV12-4	-	TGTGCCAGCAGTTTTTCTGGGAATAATTCACCCCTCCACTTT	CASSFSGNNSPLHF
-	TRBJ2-5	13	TRBV2	TRBD2	TGTGCCAGCGTAGCGGGGGGCCAAGAGACCCAGTACTTC	CASVAGGQETQYF
many	TRBJ2-4	14	TRBV7-2	TRBD2	TGTGCCAGCAGCTTGGCAGCGGGGAGAAACATTCAGTACTTC	CASSLAAGRNIQYF
-	TRBJ2-3	16	TRBV4-2	TRBD2	TGTGCCAGCAGCCAAGAGACTAGCGACCGCACAGATACGCAGTATTTT	CASSQETSDRTDTQYF
-	TRBJ2-5	14	TRBV12-3/TRBV12-4	-	TGTGCCAGCAGATTGTCTCTGGGTATGGAGACCCAGTACTTC	CASRLSLGMETQYF
-	TRBJ2-1	16	TRBV7-6	TRBD2	TGTGCCAGCAGCCCCAGACTAGCGGGGGATGAGAATGAGCAGTTCTTC	CASSPRLAGDENEQFF
-	TRBJ1-1	16	TRBV4-1	TRBD1	TGCGCCAGCAGCCAAACGGGACAGGGAGGAGTCGCTGAAGCTTTCTTT	CASSQTGQGGVAEAFF
-	TRBJ1-2	15	TRBV5-1	TRBD1	TGCGCCAGCAGCTTGACACTGACAGGGATAAATGGCTACACCTTC	CASSLTLTGINGYTF
few	TRBJ2-5	13	TRBV2	-	TGTGCCAGCAGTGAACTGGGTGGGGAGACCCAGTACTTC	CASSELGGETQYF
-	TRBJ2-3	14	TRBV5-4	TRBD1	TGTGCCAGCAGGGCCCAGGGGGCGGGAGATACGCAGTATTTT	CASRAQGAGDTQYF
-	TRBJ2-7	12	TRBV29-1	TRBD1	TGCAGCGTTAAGGGACAGGGGGACGAGCAGTACTTC	CSVKGQGDEQYF
-	TRBJ2-1	17	TRBV5-4	TRBD2	TGTGCCAGCAGCTTGGACCCTAGCGGGGGTAACTACAATGAGCAGTTCTTC	CASSLDPSGGNYNEQFF
many	TRBJ2-1	17	TRBV7-2	TRBD2	TGTGCCAGCAGCTTAGGGCTAGCGGGGGGGAAGTACAATGAGCAGTTCTTC	CASSLGLAGGKYNEQFF
many	TRBJ1-3	16	TRBV7-2	-	TGTGCCAGCAGCACGGACAACCACGTCTCTGGAAACACCATATATTTT	CASSTDNHVSGNTIYF
-	TRBJ1-1	12	TRBV10-3	-	TGTGCCATCAGTGAGATGGAACAAGAAGCTTTCTTT	CAISEMEQEAFF